This paragraph covers one TCR beta chain sequence. The data were obtained in a study of CD8+ T cells in alopecia areata. Overall study: The investigators scored severity in treated patients by the percentage of affected scalp area.

Extraction of RNA preceded its reverse transcription into cDNA, which served as the sequencing template. The protocol was immunoSEQ multiplex PCR, while the TCRdb copy is restricted to in-frame clones and leaves out a portion. The data contain some 130,000 clones, 50% to 65% of them seen just once; the ten biggest clones take up 15% to 20%. This sample's treatment: oral pan-JAK inhibitor, 5-10 mg twice daily. Germline CDR1 reads SNHLY; CDR2 reads FYNNEI. CDR3 length: 14 amino acids. The trim removed 2 bases at V and 7 bases at J, leaving 4 bases unmatched. This TCR was recovered from a human donor with alopecia areata. The chain joins TRBV2 to TRBJ2-1, with 8 positions matching TRBD2. The sequencing used CD8+ T cells sorted from blood, collected at week 4, from a patient treated with tofacitinib. The CDR3 DNA is TGTGCCAGCAGTGAAACGGGGGGGTGGAATGAGCAGTTCTTC. This encodes CASSETGGWNEQFF.